What follows are 3 T cell receptor beta chains derived from one specimen sequenced in a study of MAIT cells during Salmonella Paratyphi A infection. Documented time point: before S. Paratyphi A challenge (baseline). The MAIT cell gate was Valpha7.2+ CD161+ T cells, sorted by flow cytometry. Antigens for these TCRs are unknown. General study results and limits: MAIT cell TRBV usage was oligoclonal, favouring TRBV20 and TRBV6, and apparently unchanged by infection.

TCRdb processed the 5' RACE reads anew with MiXCR; each CDR3 protein has one entry. The sample lists about a thousand distinct CDR3 sequences; 20% to 25% were seen once. The source was MAIT cells from blood, collected at the first sampling point of the challenge study. The receptors here all came from a person aged 18-69 years who was deliberately infected with Salmonella Paratyphi A in a paratyphoid fever challenge study.

This clonotype was seen a handful of times. This chain joins TRBV10-3 and TRBJ2-2; D perhaps matches TRBD1 (5 bases). Per the germline V gene, CDR1 is ENHRY and CDR2 is SYGVKD. Trimming left V 6 bases short and J 3 bases short, with 11 bases between. The CDR3 has 14 residues. CDR3 protein: CAIRGRGDTGELFF. In DNA form, the CDR3 reads TGTGCCATCAGAGGAAGGGGCGACACCGGGGAGCTGTTTTTT.

Within the sample, this clonotype is medium-sized (0.01 to 0.1%). V usage is TRBV20-1 and J usage is TRBJ2-1; 7 bases line up with TRBD2. The germline gives CDR1 DFQATT, CDR2 SNEGSKA (reference sequence). This CDR3 has 15 amino acids. Trimming took 3 bases from V and 0 from J; bases not matched to a gene: 5. CDR3 bases: TGCAGTGCTAGTGCGGGGGAAGTCTCCTACAATGAGCAGTTCTTC. Its protein product is CSASAGEVSYNEQFF.

Notes on this clonotype: No conserved phenylalanine or tryptophan is present at the end of the CDR3, so a read error is the likely explanation. The DNA is omitted, as the CDR3 cannot be located on it reliably, and the CDR3 follows TCRdb's listing. The chain recombines TRBV20-1 with TRBJ2-2; the table's TRBD1 call for D was not verified on the DNA. In germline, CDR1 is DFQATT, CDR2 SNEGSKA (reference sequence). The CDR3 is 14 residues long, counting both termini. The CDR3 reads CSARDVQKKGERWG.